This T cell receptor (beta chain) was identified in a study of early T cells in non-severe SARS-CoV-2 infection. Study context: Sequenced material consisted of bulk RNA (from unsorted whole blood), and chains were unpaired. The study's findings and limits: Missing private and CD4 specificities, VDJdb matching favored anti-spike CD8 responses.

Trimming pared 10 bases from V and 7 bases from J, leaving 20 bases between. This CDR3 has 13 amino acids. Comment on this clonotype: What it binds is not known.

TCRdb re-derived calls from the 5' RACE reads in MiXCR, one entry per CDR3 protein. Found here are roughly 120,000 distinct CDR3 sequences, 14% to 15% of them singletons; the top ten hold just over 20%. The receptor was isolated from an adult who was a healthcare worker with PCR-confirmed SARS-CoV-2 infection or an uninfected control (not recorded which). Sample: whole blood. V and J are TRBV12-3 or TRBV12-4 and TRBJ2-7; D might be TRBD2 (6 bases). CDR3 in amino acids: CATRDFTAREQYF. The DNA of the CDR3 is TGTGCCACCCGGGACTTTACGGCGAGGGAGCAGTACTTC.